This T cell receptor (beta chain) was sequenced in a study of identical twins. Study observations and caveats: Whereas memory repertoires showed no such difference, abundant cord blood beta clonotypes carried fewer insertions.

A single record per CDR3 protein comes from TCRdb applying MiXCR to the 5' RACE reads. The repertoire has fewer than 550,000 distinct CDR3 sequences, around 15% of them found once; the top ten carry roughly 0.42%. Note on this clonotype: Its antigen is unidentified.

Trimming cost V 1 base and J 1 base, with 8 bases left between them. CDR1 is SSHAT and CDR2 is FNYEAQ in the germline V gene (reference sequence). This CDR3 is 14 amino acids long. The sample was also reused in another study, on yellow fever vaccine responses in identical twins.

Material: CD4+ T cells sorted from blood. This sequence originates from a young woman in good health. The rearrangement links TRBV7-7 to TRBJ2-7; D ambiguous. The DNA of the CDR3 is TGTGCCAGCAGCTTAGATTCGGTTTCCTACGAGCAGTACTTC. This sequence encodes CASSLDSVSYEQYF. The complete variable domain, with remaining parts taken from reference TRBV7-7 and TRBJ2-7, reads GAGVSQSPRYKVTKRGQDVTLRCDPISSHATLYWYQQALGQGPEFLTYFNYEAQPDKSGLPSDRFSAERPEGSISTLTIQRTEQRDSAMYRCASSLDSVSYEQYFGPGTRLTVT.